This T cell receptor beta chain was retrieved from a study of blood T cell repertoires in COVID-19 (TCRdb year 2020). Study-level background: The collaborator samples originated in the United States, Italy and Spain and spanned the acute and convalescent phases of COVID-19. Nearly every sample came with metadata listing a de-identified subject ID, COVID-19 status, age in years and sex. The repertoires were made available in a free public database intended to serve as a resource for research on the immune response to SARS-CoV-2. The samples were drawn from the first 160 participants of the ongoing ImmuneRACE study and from 1,254 subjects provided by 6 global collaborators. Deeply sampled blood TCRbeta repertoires from subjects exposed to, actively infected with, or recovered from COVID-19 were included in the dataset. The material from the prospective study consisted of cDNA or gDNA derived from T cells, B-cell-depleted T cells, or PBMCs. Where HLA class I and class II types were available, the types were taken from metadata supplied by the sample provider, not from assay-based typing.

Each collaborating institution followed its own protocols to collect whole blood in K2EDTA tubes. For TCRbeta analysis, collaborator samples were shipped as frozen whole blood, as isolated PBMCs, or as DNA extracted from either sample type. General findings and caveats noted by the study authors: The amount of clinical and demographic metadata varied by source and participant and was provided uncurated.

TCRbeta CDR3 regions were amplified from genomic DNA using the immunoSEQ Assay, a bias-controlled multiplex PCR. The authors processed their data as follows. Nucleated cell counts per sample were estimated from amplification of reference gene primers within the assay. Sequence reads were collapsed and filtered to measure the absolute abundance of every unique TCRbeta CDR3 rearrangement. For each sample, productive Simpson clonality was calculated as the square root of Simpson's diversity index over productive rearrangements. TCRdb retrieved this table from immuneACCESS and kept in-frame rearrangements only. Not all clones are present; in checked studies, unresolved V genes account for under half, and no reason is known for the remainder. The DNA was the basis for D and trimming; V, J and clone size are from that table. In this sample the table shows roughly 120,000 clones, roughly 80% of which occur a single time. Clones ranked in the top ten supply roughly 5.6% of the sample.

As for this clone: What this receptor recognizes is not known. Base-call qualities are not available, and no considerably larger clone is one nucleotide away.

The V and J ends are trimmed by 3 bases and 5 bases, leaving 11 bases between them. CDR1 and CDR2 are drawn from the germline V gene: KGHSH, LQKENI. The CDR3, cysteine through phenylalanine, is 14 amino acids long. The retained sequence is limited to the CDR3, 42 bases, with the frame set at the first base. Here the chain combines TRBV18 and TRBJ1-5; TRBD1 might be the D gene, on 5 matching bases. The material sequenced was peripheral blood. The clonotype comes from a man aged 70-80 years with acute or convalescent COVID-19. The CDR3 corresponds to CASSPGGYDQPQHF. The nucleotide sequence reads as follows: TGTGCCAGCTCACCGGGGGGATATGATCAGCCCCAGCATTTT.